These 4 T cell receptor beta chains were all obtained from the same sample, sequenced in a study of radiotherapy plus CTLA-4 blockade in lung cancer. TCRdb's table, derived via immunoSEQ multiplex PCR, lists solely in-frame clones and lacks some. The sample lists some 78,000 clones; 85% to 90% were seen once. The source was peripheral blood, collected from a patient treated with radiotherapy plus ipilimumab. The receptors come from a human donor with non-small cell lung cancer who had stable disease on radiotherapy plus ipilimumab.

The genes are TRBV4-1 and TRBJ2-5; TRBD1 might be the D (5 bases). Trimming shortened V by 5 bases and J by 3 bases, and 10 bases separated the two germline ends. CDR1 is MGHRA, CDR2 YSYEKL, per germline. The CDR3 runs to 13 residues. The CDR3 sequence: CASSLAGKETQYF. The CDR3 nucleotides read TGCGCCAGCAGCTTAGCAGGGAAAGAGACCCAGTACTTC.

This sequence joins TRBV6-1 and TRBJ1-4; D is undetermined. Germline V gene data show CDR1 as MNHNS and CDR2 as SASEGT. This CDR3 has 16 residues. V lost 3 bases, J lost 2 bases, and 13 bases lay in between. The CDR3 loop is CASSDALRRTNEKLFF. The DNA for the CDR3 is TGTGCCAGCAGTGACGCCCTAAGGCGGACTAATGAAAAACTGTTTTTT.

Concerning this clone itself: Additional DNA sequences in this sample encode the identical CDR3. The chain links TRBV19 to TRBJ2-7; unclear D gene. The length of the CDR3 is 12 residues. Germline V lookup: CDR1 LNHDA, CDR2 SQIVND (reference sequence). Trimming took off 1 base at V and 4 bases at J, with 5 bases between the two ends. The CDR3 here is CASSIGPYEQYF. The CDR3 nucleotides read TGTGCCAGTAGTATAGGGCCTTACGAGCAGTACTTC. Together with reference TRBV19 and TRBJ2-7, the CDR3 gives the full variable domain: DGGITQSPKYLFRKEGQNVTLSCEQNLNHDAMYWYRQDPGQGLRLIYYSQIVNDFQKGDIAEGYSVSREKKESFPLTVTSAQKNPTAFYLCASSIGPYEQYFGPGTRLTVT.

The chain recombines TRBV5-1 with TRBJ2-2, with 10 nucleotides matching TRBD2. V lost 3 bases, J lost 2 bases, and 7 bases stayed unmatched. Germline V gene lookup returns CDR1 SGHRS and CDR2 YFSETQ. This CDR3 contains 17 residues. CDR3 region: CASSWWTSGLNTGELFF. CDR3 nucleotide sequence: TGCGCCAGCAGCTGGTGGACTAGCGGCCTTAACACCGGGGAGCTGTTTTTT. The full variable domain, completed using reference TRBV5-1 and TRBJ2-2, is KAGVTQTPRYLIKTRGQQVTLSCSPISGHRSVSWYQQTPGQGLQFLFEYFSETQRNKGNFPGRFSGRQFSNSRSEMNVSTLELGDSALYLCASSWWTSGLNTGELFFGEGSRLTVL.